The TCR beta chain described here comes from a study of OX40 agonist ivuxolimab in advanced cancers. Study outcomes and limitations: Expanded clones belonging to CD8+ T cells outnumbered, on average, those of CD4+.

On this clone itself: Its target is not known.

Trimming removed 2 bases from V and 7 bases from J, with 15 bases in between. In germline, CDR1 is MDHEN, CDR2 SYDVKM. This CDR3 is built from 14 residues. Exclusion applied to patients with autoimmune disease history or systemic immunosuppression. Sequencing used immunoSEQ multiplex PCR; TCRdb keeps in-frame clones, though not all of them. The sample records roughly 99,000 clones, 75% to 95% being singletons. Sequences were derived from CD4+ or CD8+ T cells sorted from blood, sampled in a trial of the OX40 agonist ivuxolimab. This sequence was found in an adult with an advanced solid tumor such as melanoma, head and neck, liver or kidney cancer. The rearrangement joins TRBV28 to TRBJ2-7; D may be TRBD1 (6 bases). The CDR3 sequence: CASSLRPGDGEQYF. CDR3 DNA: TGTGCCAGCAGTTTAAGGCCAGGGGATGGAGAGCAGTACTTC.